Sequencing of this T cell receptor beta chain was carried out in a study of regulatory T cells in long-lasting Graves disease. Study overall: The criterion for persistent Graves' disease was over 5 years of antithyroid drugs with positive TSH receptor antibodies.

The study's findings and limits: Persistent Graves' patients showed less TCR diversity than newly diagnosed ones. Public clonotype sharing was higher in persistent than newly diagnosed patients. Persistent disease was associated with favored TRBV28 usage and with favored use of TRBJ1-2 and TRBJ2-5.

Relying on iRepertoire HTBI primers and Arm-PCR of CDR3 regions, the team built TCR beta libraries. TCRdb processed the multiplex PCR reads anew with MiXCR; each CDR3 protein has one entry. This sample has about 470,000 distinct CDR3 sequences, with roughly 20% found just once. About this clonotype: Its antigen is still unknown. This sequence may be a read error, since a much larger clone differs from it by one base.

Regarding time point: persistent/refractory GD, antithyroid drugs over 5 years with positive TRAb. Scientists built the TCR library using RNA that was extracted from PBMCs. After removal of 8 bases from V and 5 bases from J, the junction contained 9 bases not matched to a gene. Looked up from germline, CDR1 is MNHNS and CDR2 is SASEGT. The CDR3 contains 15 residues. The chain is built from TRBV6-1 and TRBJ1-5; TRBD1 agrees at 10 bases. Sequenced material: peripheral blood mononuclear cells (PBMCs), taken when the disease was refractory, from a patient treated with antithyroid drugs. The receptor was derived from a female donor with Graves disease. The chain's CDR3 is CASSLRDRGDQPQHF. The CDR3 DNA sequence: TGTGCCAGCTCCCTACGGGACAGGGGAGATCAGCCCCAGCATTTT.